This T cell receptor (beta chain) was identified in a study of shared clonotypes between healthy human individuals. Generated by immunoSEQ multiplex PCR, the TCRdb table keeps only in-frame clones and is missing some. The repertoire holds more than 2 million clones, with 85% to 95% as singletons. The CDR3 is made up of 12 amino acids. Trimming cost V 1 base and J 8 bases, with 11 bases left between them. CDR1 is SQVTM, CDR2 ANQGSEA, per germline. Sequencing used naive CD4+ T cells sorted from blood. Described subset: CD45RA+ positively selected. This TCR was recovered from a man in his late teens or twenties in good health. The J gene is TRBJ1-2, the V gene TRBV29-1; D gene uncertain. CDR3 coding DNA: TGCAGCGTTGAAGGGGCGTCTAGAGGCTACACCTTC. This encodes CSVEGASRGYTF.